These 2 T cell receptor beta chains came from one sample sequenced in a study of T cells in Graves' hyperthyroidism and ophthalmopathy. RNA transcripts were the template for amplifying TCR beta CDR3 regions. HTBI primers drove first-round RT-PCR of the TCR CDR3. In TCRdb, the multiplex PCR reads were re-called with MiXCR into one record per CDR3 protein. The table shows fewer than 650,000 distinct CDR3 sequences, with over 35% occurring only once. The material sequenced was peripheral blood or thyroid tissue (not recorded which). These receptors all come from an adult woman with Graves' disease, either hyperthyroidism or ophthalmopathy (not recorded which).

This clonotype has a count of ten or more. V is TRBV20-1 and J is TRBJ2-7; D is possibly TRBD1 or TRBD2 (5 bases each). Germline V lookup: CDR1 DFQATT, CDR2 SNEGSKA (reference sequence). The CDR3 has 14 amino acids. Deletions cut 4 bases from V and 5 bases from J, with 18 bases between. CDR3 DNA: TGCAGTGCTAAAAGAGGGGTTCCTAGGGACGAGCAGTACTTC. Its translation is CSAKRGVPRDEQYF.

The chain couples TRBV6-2 or TRBV6-3 to TRBJ1-6; D perhaps matches TRBD1 (5 bases). The germline CDR1 and CDR2 sequences are MNHEY and SVGEGT. With 7 bases removed from V and 5 bases from J, the gap between germline ends came to 9 bases. This CDR3 has 13 residues. CDR3 DNA: TGTGCCAGCACCGGGGCGAATAATTCACCCCTCCACTTT. It codes for CASTGANNSPLHF.